This TCR beta chain was captured in a study of T cell responses to AZD1222 COVID-19 vaccine (dated by TCRdb to the early 2020s). General notes on the study: A total of approximately 230 trial participants underwent TCR sequencing, of whom nearly 210 received two doses of AZD1222 and around 26 received two doses of the MenACWY control vaccine. Trial participants were enrolled by age into subgroups of 18-55, 56-69 and 70-plus years, and around 150, 28 and 57 TCR-sequenced participants, respectively, were included in these subgroups. What the study reported, not specific to this receptor: The 56-69-year group was small, and its depth increase did not reach significance, likely because of low power. Only five or six AZD1222 recipients were SARS-CoV-2 seropositive at baseline, limiting conclusions about previously exposed vaccinees. Vaccine-associated CD4 TCRs spanned the whole spike protein, with dominant responses in regions 160-218 and 743-854. Spike-specific TCR breadth and depth rose significantly after two AZD1222 doses compared with day 0 and with MenACWY recipients. Reportedly, close to half of the unique spike-specific TCRs recognized epitopes lying outside the regions that are mutated in the B.1.351 and B.1.1.7 variants. Most participants were white British and females outnumbered males, and the authors suggested that clonal diversity may have been underestimated. Because no samples from the day 14 peak response were available, repertoires could be characterized only after the peak T cell response.

The CDR3 regions of human TCRbeta chains were analyzed by immunosequencing. The original pipeline was this. TCRs in the repertoires were compared against a reference library of SARS-CoV-2-specific TCRs that had been generated with the MIRA antigen-specificity platform. Breadth meant the fraction of unique TCRs that were SARS-CoV-2-associated, whereas depth meant the fraction of total T cells that were SARS-CoV-2-associated. Using the MIRA data, each spike-specific TCR was mapped to the spike region that the TCR reacts to and placed in a CD4 or CD8 class. Log10-transformed breadth and depth values were compared by one-way ANOVA with Sidak's multiple comparisons tests. Entries here come from immuneACCESS through TCRdb and include only in-frame sequences with V and J called. Some clones fail to appear in such tables; in the studies checked, an unresolved V gene covers under half of the shortfall, and the cause of the remainder is unknown. The V and J calls and clone size are taken from that table; D and trimming were inferred from the DNA. This sample comprises 100,000 to 150,000 clones, approximately 90% of them detected only once. The leading ten clones occupy around 1% of the sample.

V is clipped by 4 bases and J by 6 bases, and the sequence between their germline boundaries is 9 bases long. In the germline V gene, CDR1 corresponds to ENHRY and CDR2 to SYGVKD. The CDR3 holds 12 amino acids from the cysteine to the phenylalanine. The kept DNA is CDR3 alone, 36 bases in frame from the first base. Note on this clone: The antigen it binds to is not known. There are no base qualities to consult, and no much larger clone falls within one base.

Read against the paper, the sample's time point label means: about 28 days (+/-7) after the second vaccine dose. Because spike-specific TCR depth and breadth did not differ between the two schedules, AZD1222 recipients who got a second dose at roughly 4 weeks were pooled with those who got a second dose at roughly 12 weeks. Samples from vaccinated people were obtained from the UK trials COV001 and COV002, which included a single-blind randomized controlled phase 2/3 trial of AZD1222 (ChAdOx1 nCoV-19) in healthy adults. For TCRbeta chain sequencing, PBMC samples from trial participants were taken at day 0 and at day 28 after the second dose.

The rearranged segments are TRBV10-3 and TRBJ1-1; no D gene is confidently identified. The material was peripheral blood, obtained 28 days after the second AZD1222 dose. This TCR derives from an adult who received the AZD1222 COVID-19 vaccine. Here the CDR3 is given as CAISVIGAEAFF. The nucleotides are TGTGCCATCAGTGTGATCGGGGCTGAAGCTTTCTTT.